A selection of T cell receptor beta chains follows, all from one sample in a study of shared T cell receptors in the human thymus. Sequenced by immunoSEQ multiplex PCR; TCRdb stores in-frame clones only, minus some. The sample lists about 660,000 clones, around nine tenths occurring once. The same specimen was also included in a second study, on human thymus T cells.

Specimen: thymocytes. The receptors stem from a boy under three years old with a congenital heart defect. Each CDR3 is given with its conserved first and last residue. The D gene is left open where the match is weak. The listing skips clone size in some rows; elsewhere it reads once, few, many or a size class.

clone size | J gene | V gene | D gene | CDR3 length | CDR3 protein | CDR3 DNA
- | TRBJ2-7 | TRBV5-1 | TRBD2 | 14 | CASSSGGGHYEQYF | TGCGCCAGCAGCTCAGGCGGGGGTCACTACGAGCAGTACTTC
- | TRBJ1-2 | TRBV5-1 | TRBD1 | 14 | CASSGGQGYYGYTF | TGCGCCAGCAGCGGGGGACAGGGATACTATGGCTACACCTTC
- | TRBJ2-7 | TRBV6-5 | TRBD2 | 15 | CASSSLAGVMREQYF | TGTGCCAGCAGTTCACTAGCGGGAGTAATGCGCGAGCAGTACTTC
- | TRBJ2-3 | TRBV29-1 | - | 14 | CSVESLPSTDTQYF | TGCAGCGTTGAAAGCCTACCTAGCACAGATACGCAGTATTTT
- | TRBJ2-3 | TRBV19 | - | 15 | CASSISGHPTDTQYF | TGTGCCAGTAGTATATCGGGACACCCTACAGATACGCAGTATTTT
- | TRBJ2-4 | TRBV11-1 | TRBD1 | 16 | CASSPRDRERKNIQYF | TGTGCCAGCAGCCCCCGGGACAGGGAAAGGAAAAACATTCAGTACTTC
once | TRBJ2-2 | TRBV6-5 | - | 14 | CASGTREAPGELFF | TGTGCCAGCGGGACACGGGAGGCCCCCGGGGAGCTGTTTTTT
- | TRBJ2-1 | TRBV9 | TRBD1 | 15 | CASSIQGEGGGEQFF | TGTGCCAGCAGCATCCAGGGGGAAGGGGGCGGGGAGCAGTTCTTC
- | TRBJ1-4 | TRBV2 | - | 15 | CASRVQTTTNEKLFF | TGTGCCAGCAGAGTGCAGACAACAACTAATGAAAAACTGTTTTTT
once | TRBJ2-1 | TRBV7-2 | - | 12 | CASSLDRREQFF | TGTGCCAGCAGCTTAGACCGTCGGGAGCAGTTCTTC
few | TRBJ1-5 | TRBV27 | - | 13 | CASSLGPNQPQHF | TGTGCCAGCAGTTTAGGCCCGAATCAGCCCCAGCATTTT
- | TRBJ2-2 | TRBV4-2 | - | 14 | CASSQAGNTGELFF | TGTGCCAGCAGCCAAGCGGGAAACACCGGGGAGCTGTTTTTT
- | TRBJ2-5 | TRBV29-1 | TRBD1 | 13 | CSVVQGAGETQYF | TGCAGCGTTGTACAGGGGGCCGGAGAGACCCAGTACTTC
- | TRBJ2-7 | TRBV28 | - | 14 | CASSLQAESYEQYF | TGTGCCAGCAGCCTTCAGGCCGAATCCTACGAGCAGTACTTC
once | TRBJ1-1 | TRBV27 | - | 16 | CASSPRGYPSGTEAFF | TGTGCCAGCAGTCCCCGGGGGTATCCCTCAGGCACTGAAGCTTTCTTT
- | TRBJ2-3 | TRBV27 | - | 15 | CASSARGYRTDTQYF | TGTGCCAGCAGCGCTCGAGGGTACCGCACAGATACGCAGTATTTT
- | TRBJ1-3 | TRBV11-3 | - | 17 | CASSPGGRSSSGNTIYF | TGTGCCAGCAGCCCAGGTGGAAGATCGAGCTCTGGAAACACCATATATTTT